This paragraph covers one T cell receptor (beta chain) sequence. The data belong to a study of shared clonotypes between healthy human individuals. Repertoires were generated with immunoSEQ multiplex PCR, while TCRdb's copy carries only in-frame clones and drops some. The repertoire holds around 750,000 clones, around 67% seen once, with around 1.6% in the top ten. Sequencing was done on a sample of memory CD4+ T cells sorted from blood. Subset in this sample: CD45RA-negative fraction. This clonotype was sampled from a woman aged 25 to 39 in good health.

The CDR3 region is CASLANRAGYGYTF. The DNA for the CDR3 is TGTGCCAGCCTAGCAAACAGGGCCGGCTATGGCTACACCTTC. The V and J genes are TRBV28 and TRBJ1-2, with a tentative D call TRBD1 (6 bases). The length of the CDR3 is 14 residues. Looked up from germline, CDR1 is MDHEN and CDR2 is SYDVKM. V lost 8 bases and J 4 bases, leaving 17 bases between the germline ends.